This T cell receptor beta chain originates from a study of blood T cell repertoires in COVID-19. The overall study: Nucleic acid was either cDNA or gDNA, and it came from T cells, B-cell-depleted T cells, or PBMCs.

Trimming removed 6 bases at V and 7 bases at J, with 16 bases between. This CDR3 spans 14 amino acids. Per germline, CDR1 MNHEY and CDR2 SVGAGI. In the authors' workflow: Nucleated cell number was recorded as an estimate derived from reference gene primer amplification. Assay used: immunoSEQ multiplex PCR; TCRdb lists only in-frame clones, some missing. The DNA gave D and trimming, while V, J and clone size come from that table. The sample lists around 270,000 clones; approximately 86% were seen once. Material: peripheral blood. V is TRBV6-5 and J is TRBJ1-5, with D unclear. The sequence was collected from a man aged 25 to 45 with active or convalescent COVID-19. The CDR3 is CASSPIDTVQPQHF. As DNA, the CDR3 is TGTGCCAGCAGCCCCATAGATACGGTCCAGCCCCAGCATTTT.